The present T cell receptor beta chain was sequenced within a study of T cells in Graves' hyperthyroidism and ophthalmopathy. Patients were excluded for uncontrolled infection, other autoimmune disease, pregnancy or lactation. The CDR3 contains 11 residues. Per germline, CDR1 MNHEY and CDR2 SMNVEV (reference sequence). The ends were cut back, 3 bases at V and 14 bases at J, with 11 bases in the middle. The investigators amplified TCR beta CDR3 regions from RNA transcripts. A set of HTBI primers served as the primers for a first-round RT-PCR of the TCR CDR3. In TCRdb, the multiplex PCR reads were re-called with MiXCR into one record per CDR3 protein. Altogether 500,000 to 750,000 distinct CDR3 sequences are present, 15% to 19% being singletons, with the ten largest covering 6.5% to 8%.

The genes are TRBV27 and TRBJ2-1; D gene unclear. Sequencing was carried out using blood. The clonotype comes from a woman aged 30 to 39 with Graves' hyperthyroidism. In DNA form, the CDR3 reads TGTGCCAGCAGTTTCGACGTCGAGAAGTTCTTC. It codes for CASSFDVEKFF.